Sequencing of this T cell receptor beta chain was carried out in a study of CD8+ T cells in alopecia areata. Turning to the study itself: Tofacitinib dosing lasted 6 to 18 months, which was then followed by 6 months off drug.

The CDR3 has 16 amino acids. Per the germline V gene, CDR1 is SEHNR and CDR2 is FQNEAQ (reference sequence). V lost 10 bases and J lost 4, with 24 bases in between. Findings and caveats of the study: Relative to normal scalp, lesional scalp, especially alopecia totalis/universalis, showed higher clonality.

cDNA prepared by RNA extraction and subsequent reverse transcription served as the template for sequencing. This table comes from immunoSEQ multiplex PCR, and its TCRdb copy is limited to in-frame clones, with some not included. This sample carries a few hundred thousand clones, about 68% of them seen once, and the ten largest clones take roughly 1.2%. Sorting of CD4+ and CD8+ T cells was performed on PBMCs. As for this clone: Its antigen remains unidentified.

Sequenced here: CD4+ T cells sorted from blood, sampled at week 0. This receptor was taken from a human donor with alopecia areata. The chain carries TRBV7-9 and TRBJ2-3; unclear D gene. The DNA for the CDR3 is TGTGCCACCCCGCTCGGTGAGGAGAGCCGGCCAGATACGCAGTATTTT. Translating gives CATPLGEESRPDTQYF.